This passage covers 32 T cell receptor beta chains from one sample sequenced in a study of T cell responses to AZD1222 COVID-19 vaccine. The repertoire was sequenced with immunoSEQ multiplex PCR; TCRdb's copy has only in-frame clones and lacks some. The repertoire includes 95,000 to 150,000 clones, around 87% of them detected once, and 10% sits in the top ten. The sequencing used peripheral blood, collected on day 0 of AZD1222 vaccination. These receptors all come from an adult in good health.

V and J are TRBV7-2 and TRBJ2-7, with 7 nucleotides matching TRBD1. Germline CDR1 and CDR2: SGHTA and FQGNSA. V lost 5 bases to trimming and J lost 5 bases; unmatched junction nucleotides: 12. The CDR3 sequence is 15 residues long. CDR3 loop: CASSPGTASVDEQYF. Here the CDR3 DNA reads TGTGCCAGCAGCCCCGGGACAGCCAGTGTCGACGAGCAGTACTTC. Full variable domain (missing parts from reference TRBV7-2 and TRBJ2-7): GAGVSQSPSNKVTEKGKDVELRCDPISGHTALYWYRQSLGQGLEFLIYFQGNSAPDKSGLPSDRFSAERTGGSVSTLTIQRTQQEDSAVYLCASSPGTASVDEQYFGPGTRLTVT.

This sequence joins TRBV6-5 and TRBJ2-3, with D possibly TRBD2 on 5 matching bases. Germline V gene lookup returns CDR1 MNHEY and CDR2 SVGAGI. This CDR3 is built from 14 residues. With 6 bases removed from V and 2 bases from J, the gap between germline ends came to 12 bases. DNA of the CDR3: TGTGCCAGCAGGCGACGCGGACTCACAGATACGCAGTATTTT. The encoded protein is CASRRRGLTDTQYF.

This clone turned up a few times. The rearrangement joins TRBV19 to TRBJ2-1; D unresolved. Trimming pared 3 bases from V and 8 bases from J, leaving 11 bases between. The germline gives CDR1 LNHDA, CDR2 SQIVND (reference sequence). CDR3 length equals 13 residues. CDR3 sequence: CASSITRGYEQFF. In nucleotides, the CDR3 is TGTGCCAGTAGTATCACCCGAGGTTATGAGCAGTTCTTC. Filled out from reference TRBV19 and TRBJ2-1, the complete variable domain reads DGGITQSPKYLFRKEGQNVTLSCEQNLNHDAMYWYRQDPGQGLRLIYYSQIVNDFQKGDIAEGYSVSREKKESFPLTVTSAQKNPTAFYLCASSITRGYEQFFGPGTRLTVL.

The chain links TRBV20-1 to TRBJ2-1, with 10 nucleotides matching TRBD2. This CDR3 spans 14 amino acids. J was trimmed by 8 bases and V by 3 bases; bases with no gene match: 7. Germline CDR1 DFQATT, CDR2 SNEGSKA (reference sequence). Here the CDR3 reads CSASHPSGSYEQFF. CDR3 bases: TGCAGTGCTAGTCATCCTAGCGGGAGCTATGAGCAGTTCTTC.

V usage is TRBV9 and J usage is TRBJ2-3, with 8 bases identical to TRBD2. The CDR3 length is 18 residues. Germline CDR1 is SGDLS and CDR2 is YYNGEE. J was trimmed by 4 bases and V by 4 bases; bases with no gene match: 17. This CDR3 is CASSPRASGLSLADTQYF. The CDR3 coding sequence is TGTGCCAGCAGCCCGAGGGCTAGCGGGTTGAGCTTGGCAGATACGCAGTATTTT.

V gene TRBV16 combines with J gene TRBJ2-3; D might be TRBD2 (6 bases). V gave up 0 bases and J gave up 4 bases, with 11 bases separating them. The CDR3 is 15 amino acids. Looked up from germline, CDR1 is KGHSY and CDR2 is FQNENV. The CDR3 sequence is CASSQSPGGPDTQYF. The CDR3 nucleotides read TGTGCCAGCAGCCAATCCCCCGGGGGTCCAGATACGCAGTATTTT.

For this clone: An end of the junction does not agree with germline; a read error may underlie this. The DNA of the CDR3 is TGTGCCAGCAGCCAAGTGGCGGGTGGGGGCTCCCACGAGCAGTACTTC. It encodes CASSQVAGGGSHEQYF. The chain links TRBV4-2 to TRBJ2-7; D possibly corresponds to TRBD1 (6 bases). Germline V gene data show CDR1 as LGHNA and CDR2 as YNFKEQ. The CDR3 length is 16 residues.

This sequence joins TRBV4-3 and TRBJ2-2; 8 bases line up with TRBD2. CDR3 length: 16 residues. Unmatched junction bases numbered 8, after V lost 4 bases and J lost 4 bases. The germline gives CDR1 LGHNA, CDR2 YSLEER. CDR3 region: CASSLGLATSTGELFF. In DNA, the CDR3 is TGCGCCAGCAGCCTAGGACTAGCAACGAGCACCGGGGAGCTGTTTTTT.

V gene TRBV6-5 combines with J gene TRBJ2-3; D is undetermined. The germline V gene encodes CDR1 MNHEY and CDR2 SVGAGI. CDR3 length: 15 amino acids. V lost 7 bases and J 2 bases, leaving 16 bases between the germline ends. DNA of the CDR3: TGTGCCAGCAAATGGTCGTCCATTCTCACAGATACGCAGTATTTT. Its protein product is CASKWSSILTDTQYF.

DNA of the CDR3: TGTGCCAGCACCCTTCAGTCCCGGGACAGATATGCGGCTGGAAACACCATATATTTT. Protein sequence: CASTLQSRDRYAAGNTIYF. V gene TRBV27 combines with J gene TRBJ1-3; 7 bases match TRBD1. CDR3 length: 19 residues. Germline V gene lookup returns CDR1 MNHEY and CDR2 SMNVEV (reference sequence). Unmatched junction bases numbered 20, after V lost 7 bases and J lost 2 bases.

This rearrangement joins TRBV2 to TRBJ1-3; TRBD1 might be the D (6 bases). Trimming removed 5 bases from V and 4 bases from J, with 21 bases in between. Per the germline V gene, CDR1 is SNHLY and CDR2 is FYNNEI. The CDR3 runs 17 residues. The CDR3, as DNA: TGTGCCAGCAGTACCACAGGGTTAGGAACAATCGGAAACACCATATATTTT. Translating gives CASSTTGLGTIGNTIYF.

This chain connects TRBV4-3 to TRBJ1-2, with 7 nucleotides matching TRBD1. CDR1 and CDR2 from the germline V gene are LGHNA and YSLEER. Losses at the gene ends were 1 base for V and 6 bases for J; bases not matched to a gene: 8. This CDR3 is 15 amino acids long. The CDR3 here is CASSQVRTGNDGYTF. The DNA for the CDR3 is TGCGCCAGCAGCCAAGTTCGGACAGGCAACGATGGCTACACCTTC.

The rearrangement uses TRBV18 and TRBJ2-2; possibly TRBD2 for D (6 bases). The CDR3 extends over 15 amino acids. Germline V CDR1 and CDR2: KGHSH, LQKENI. V gave up 8 bases and J gave up 2 bases, with 15 bases separating them. As DNA, the CDR3 is TGTGCCAGCGCGTCGGGACTCAGCAACACCGGGGAGCTGTTTTTT. Protein: CASASGLSNTGELFF. The full variable domain, with the rest looked up from reference TRBV18 and TRBJ2-2, is NAGVMQNPRHLVRRRGQEARLRCSPMKGHSHVYWYRQLPEEGLKFMVYLQKENIIDESGMPKERFSAEFPKEGPSILRIQQVVRGDSAAYFCASASGLSNTGELFFGEGSRLTVL.

Remarks on this clone: Other DNA sequences in this specimen translate into the identical CDR3. J is TRBJ2-1 and V is TRBV2; D perhaps matches TRBD2 (5 bases). CDR3 length equals 12 residues. CDR1 is SNHLY and CDR2 is FYNNEI in the germline V gene. V gave up 6 bases and J gave up 4 bases, with 7 bases separating them. This chain's CDR3 is CASSGLYNEQFF. The CDR3 coding sequence is TGTGCCAGCAGCGGACTTTACAATGAGCAGTTCTTC.

This clone has a single count. V and J are TRBV7-2 and TRBJ2-5; TRBD1 might be the D (6 bases). Germline-derived CDR1 and CDR2 are SGHTA and FQGNSA. The CDR3 consists of 17 residues. The V end lost 0 bases, the J end lost 2 bases, and 16 bases lay between the germline ends. CDR3 sequence reads: CASSLAVIWTDQETQYF. The CDR3 nucleotides are TGTGCCAGCAGCTTAGCGGTCATCTGGACAGATCAAGAGACCCAGTACTTC.

This chain links TRBV27 with TRBJ2-6; D is perhaps TRBD1 (5 bases). Germline-derived CDR1 and CDR2 are MNHEY and SMNVEV (reference sequence). V shed 5 bases and J shed 2 bases, with 16 bases lying between them. The CDR3 contains 17 residues. The CDR3 loop reads CASSSSNRLTGANVLTF. Written as DNA, the CDR3 is TGTGCCAGCAGTAGTTCGAACAGGCTAACTGGGGCCAACGTCCTGACTTTC.

The rearrangement links TRBV12-3 or TRBV12-4 to TRBJ2-7; D not resolved. CDR3 size: 13 residues. V was clipped by 7 bases and J by 1 base, with 11 bases between them. The CDR3 loop is CASTRSESYEQYF. CDR3 DNA: TGTGCCAGCACCCGATCAGAATCCTACGAGCAGTACTTC.

This chain connects TRBV30 to TRBJ1-3, with D perhaps TRBD1 (6 bases). From germline, CDR1 is GTSNPN and CDR2 SVGIG (reference sequence). The CDR3 runs 14 residues. The V gene lost 0 bases and the J gene lost 4 bases, with 10 bases spanning the gap. CDR3 coding DNA: TGTGCCTGGAGTGTCGGGACACCGGGAAACACCATATATTTT. This encodes CAWSVGTPGNTIYF.

V gene TRBV6-2 or TRBV6-3 combines with J gene TRBJ2-1; D might be TRBD2 (6 bases). Between the trimmed V and J ends, which lost 5 bases and 3 bases, there was a span of 14 bases. This CDR3 is built from 15 residues. Per germline, CDR1 MNHEY and CDR2 SVGEGT. The CDR3 nucleotides read TGTGCCAGCAGTCGGGGGTCCCTGGGCTACAATGAGCAGTTCTTC. Its translation is CASSRGSLGYNEQFF.

The chain combines TRBV5-1 with TRBJ1-2; 12 nucleotides agree with TRBD1. V shed 1 base, J shed 3 bases, and the junction held 4 bases outside the gene matches. This CDR3 has 16 amino acids. The germline V gene encodes CDR1 SGHRS and CDR2 YFSETQ. CDR3 sequence (DNA): TGCGCCAGCAGCTTGACGGGGACAGGGGGCGACTATGGCTACACCTTC. Translation: CASSLTGTGGDYGYTF.

This rearrangement joins TRBV5-4 to TRBJ2-1, with 16 bases matching TRBD2. The germline V gene has CDR1 SGHNT and CDR2 YYREEE (reference sequence). Losses at the gene ends were 4 bases for V and 7 bases for J; bases not matched to a gene: 17. This CDR3 has 20 amino acids. DNA of the CDR3: TGTGCCAGCAGCAGCGGACAGGGGGGGACTAGCGGGAGGGTTCTAAATGAGCAGTTCTTC. This sequence encodes CASSSGQGGTSGRVLNEQFF. Together with reference TRBV5-4 and TRBJ2-1, the CDR3 gives the full variable domain: ETGVTQSPTHLIKTRGQQVTLRCSSQSGHNTVSWYQQALGQGPQFIFQYYREEENGRGNFPPRFSGLQFPNYSSELNVNALELDDSALYLCASSSGQGGTSGRVLNEQFFGPGTRLTVL.

This sequence joins TRBV7-2 and TRBJ1-5; unclear D gene. The CDR3 sequence is 14 residues long. CDR1 and CDR2 (germline): SGHTA, FQGNSA. Trimming took 5 bases from V and 2 from J, leaving 10 bases between them. The CDR3 protein is CASSPSRGNQPQHF. The CDR3 DNA reads as TGTGCCAGCAGCCCATCAAGGGGCAATCAGCCCCAGCATTTT. The complete variable domain, with remaining parts taken from reference TRBV7-2 and TRBJ1-5, reads GAGVSQSPSNKVTEKGKDVELRCDPISGHTALYWYRQSLGQGLEFLIYFQGNSAPDKSGLPSDRFSAERTGGSVSTLTIQRTQQEDSAVYLCASSPSRGNQPQHFGDGTRLSIL.

The chain employs TRBV13 and TRBJ2-7, with D unresolved. The germline CDR1 and CDR2 sequences are PRHDT and FYEKMQ (reference sequence). V lost 5 bases and J lost 0, with 8 bases in between. The CDR3 has 13 residues. The CDR3 DNA reads as TGTGCCAGCAGCCACTCAAGCTCCTACGAGCAGTACTTC. It translates to CASSHSSSYEQYF.

The rearrangement links TRBV14 to TRBJ2-1; D is uncertain. V lost 3 bases, J lost 2 bases, and 8 bases lay in between. The CDR3 spans 14 residues. Germline CDR1 and CDR2: SGHDN and FVKESK. CDR3 loop: CASSHRQAYNEQFF. Here the CDR3 DNA reads TGTGCCAGCAGCCATCGTCAGGCCTACAATGAGCAGTTCTTC. Full variable domain (rest looked up from reference TRBV14 and TRBJ2-1): EAGVTQFPSHSVIEKGQTVTLRCDPISGHDNLYWYRRVMGKEIKFLLHFVKESKQDESGMPNNRFLAERTGGTYSTLKVQPAELEDSGVYFCASSHRQAYNEQFFGPGTRLTVL.

The V and J genes are TRBV5-5 and TRBJ2-7; TRBD2 matches at 7 bases. Germline CDR1 SGHKS, CDR2 YYEKEE (reference sequence). The CDR3 runs to 17 residues. The J segment lost 0 bases and the V segment lost 3 bases, leaving 12 bases of the junction unmatched. The CDR3 bases are TGTGCCAGCAGCTCCCGGGAGGAGTCGTTTGGCTCCTACGAGCAGTACTTC. Translating gives CASSSREESFGSYEQYF.

This chain joins TRBV27 and TRBJ2-3; 8 bases map to TRBD2. Germline-derived CDR1 and CDR2 are MNHEY and SMNVEV (reference sequence). The CDR3 spans 16 residues. J gave up 4 bases and V 2 bases, and 8 bases lay outside the gene matches. For the CDR3, the DNA is TGTGCCAGCAGTTTAACGGGCGGCGGGAGGCCAGATACGCAGTATTTT. This gives the protein CASSLTGGGRPDTQYF.

The chain links TRBV9 to TRBJ1-2, with 12 bases aligning to TRBD1. The V gene end was trimmed by 3 bases and the J gene end by 3 bases; junction bases not matched to a gene: 3. This CDR3 is 15 amino acids long. The germline gives CDR1 SGDLS, CDR2 YYNGEE. CDR3 region: CASSEGTGGDYGYTF. The CDR3 nucleotides read TGTGCCAGCAGCGAAGGGACAGGGGGCGACTATGGCTACACCTTC.

The chain carries TRBV30 and TRBJ1-6; D may be TRBD1 (5 bases). CDR3 length equals 14 residues. CDR1 and CDR2 (germline): GTSNPN, SVGIG (reference sequence). V dropped 3 bases and J dropped 3 bases, with 9 bases sitting between them. DNA of the CDR3: TGTGCCTGGAGACCCGGGGGCTATAATTCACCCCTCCACTTT. It specifies CAWRPGGYNSPLHF.

The rearrangement uses TRBV18 and TRBJ1-2, with 8 bases fitting TRBD1. Per the germline V gene, CDR1 is KGHSH and CDR2 is LQKENI. This CDR3 comprises 15 residues. The V segment lost 3 bases and the J segment 1 base; nucleotides outside the gene matches: 4. CDR3 amino acids: CASSPRTGNNYGYTF. The CDR3 nucleotides are TGTGCCAGCTCACCGCGGACAGGGAATAACTATGGCTACACCTTC.

The genes are TRBV15 and TRBJ1-5, with 9 bases lining up with TRBD1. Germline V lookup: CDR1 LNHNV, CDR2 YYDKDF (reference sequence). J was trimmed by 7 bases and V by 1 base; bases with no gene match: 2. The CDR3 extends over 14 amino acids. DNA of the CDR3: TGTGCCACCAGCAGAGGGACAGGGGAACAGCCCCAGCATTTT. Translation gives CATSRGTGEQPQHF.

This chain connects TRBV7-9 to TRBJ2-7, with D possibly TRBD1 on 5 matching bases. The V and J ends lost 5 bases and 6 bases respectively, with 20 bases between them. This CDR3 has 15 amino acids. In germline, CDR1 is SEHNR, CDR2 FQNEAQ (reference sequence). CDR3 residues: CASSPRQISLSEQYF. In DNA form, the CDR3 reads TGTGCCAGCAGCCCGAGACAGATATCGCTCTCCGAGCAGTACTTC. The full variable domain, its missing parts supplied by reference TRBV7-9 and TRBJ2-7, is DTGVSQNPRHKITKRGQNVTFRCDPISEHNRLYWYRQTLGQGPEFLTYFQNEAQLEKSRLLSDRFSAERPKGSFSTLEIQRTEQGDSAMYLCASSPRQISLSEQYFGPGTRLTVT.

The chain is built from TRBV4-1 and TRBJ2-3; D is possibly TRBD1 or TRBD2 (5 bases each). The CDR3 extends over 13 amino acids. CDR1 and CDR2 from the germline V gene are MGHRA and YSYEKL. The V and J ends lost 1 base and 6 bases respectively, with 8 bases between them. The CDR3: CASSQGEGDTQYF. CDR3 DNA sequence: TGCGCCAGCAGCCAAGGAGAGGGGGATACGCAGTATTTT.